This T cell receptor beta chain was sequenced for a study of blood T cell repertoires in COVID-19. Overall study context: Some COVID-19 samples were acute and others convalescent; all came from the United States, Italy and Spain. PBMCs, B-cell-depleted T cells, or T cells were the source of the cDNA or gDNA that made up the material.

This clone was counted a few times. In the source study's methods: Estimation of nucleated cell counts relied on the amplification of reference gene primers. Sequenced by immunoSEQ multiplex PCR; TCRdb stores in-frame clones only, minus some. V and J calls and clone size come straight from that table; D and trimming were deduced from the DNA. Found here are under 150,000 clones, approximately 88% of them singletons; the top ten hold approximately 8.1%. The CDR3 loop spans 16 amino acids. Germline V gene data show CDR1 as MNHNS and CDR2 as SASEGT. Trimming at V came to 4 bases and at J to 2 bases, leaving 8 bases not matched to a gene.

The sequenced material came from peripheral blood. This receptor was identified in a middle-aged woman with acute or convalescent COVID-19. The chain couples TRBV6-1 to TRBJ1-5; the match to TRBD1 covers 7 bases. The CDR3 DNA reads TGTGCCAGCAGTGGACGGGACAGAAGAGGCAATCAGCCCCAGCATTTT. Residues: CASSGRDRRGNQPQHF.